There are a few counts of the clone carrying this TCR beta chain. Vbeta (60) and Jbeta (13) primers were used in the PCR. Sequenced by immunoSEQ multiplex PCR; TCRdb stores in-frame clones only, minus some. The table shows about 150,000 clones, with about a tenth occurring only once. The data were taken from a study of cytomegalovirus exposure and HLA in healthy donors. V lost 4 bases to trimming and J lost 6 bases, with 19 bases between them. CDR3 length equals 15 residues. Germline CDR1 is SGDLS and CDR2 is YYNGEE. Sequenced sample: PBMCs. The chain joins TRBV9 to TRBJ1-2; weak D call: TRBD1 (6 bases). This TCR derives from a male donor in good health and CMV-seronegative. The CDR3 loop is CASSTRGQIGNGYTF. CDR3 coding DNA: TGTGCCAGCAGCACCCGCGGACAGATAGGAAATGGCTACACCTTC.